This TCR beta chain was documented in a study of shared T cell receptors in the human thymus. Looked up from germline, CDR1 is SNHLY and CDR2 is FYNNEI. CDR3 size: 16 residues. The V and J ends lost 4 bases and 5 bases, in that order; junction bases with no gene match: 8. Sequencing used immunoSEQ multiplex PCR; TCRdb keeps in-frame clones, though not all of them. This sample has 700,000 to 750,000 clones, with roughly 88% found just once. Another study also made use of these data, one on human thymus T cells. This second report adds: From resections taken during corrective heart surgery, the thymus tissue was obtained. Biased V and J segment usage appeared in thymus and peripheral blood.

The chain has TRBV2 and TRBJ2-5; the match to TRBD2 covers 12 bases. This clonotype was obtained from a girl under three years old with a congenital heart defect. Material: thymocytes. DNA for the CDR3: TGTGCCAGCAGTGGTGGGGCTAGCGGGGGGGCGGAGACCCAGTACTTC. This sequence encodes CASSGGASGGAETQYF.